What follows are 2 T cell receptor beta chains derived from one specimen sequenced in a study of T-cell reconstitution after alpha-beta-depleted transplantation in children. The study's findings and limits: One year post-transplant, T-cell counts and diversity were largely derived from T cells produced anew.

These receptors' targets are unknown. Unique molecular identifiers were used in preparing the TCRbeta library. TCRdb itself ran the PCR reads through MiXCR, one entry per CDR3 protein. The repertoire holds about 290,000 distinct CDR3 sequences, with roughly 7.8% as singletons. Sequenced material: peripheral blood, taken 360 days after TCRalphabeta/CD19-depleted stem cell transplant. The receptors stem from a female patient aged 2 to 10 who had a stem cell transplant for Fanconi anemia, so the T cells may come from the graft donor.

This clonotype showed up many times. This sequence joins TRBV29-1 and TRBJ2-1, with 7 bases lining up with TRBD2. Germline CDR1 is SQVTM and CDR2 is ANQGSEA. The V gene end was trimmed by 1 base and the J gene end by 9 bases; junction bases not matched to a gene: 15. This CDR3 spans 16 amino acids. CDR3 residues: CSVEGGIGLGNGEQFF. DNA of the CDR3: TGCAGCGTTGAAGGCGGGATAGGACTAGGGAATGGTGAGCAGTTCTTC.

In its sample, this clonotype was seen a few times. The DNA of the CDR3 is TGTGCCAGCAGCATAACAGGGGTCCTCTATGGCTACACCTTC. This encodes CASSITGVLYGYTF. This chain uses TRBV12-3 or TRBV12-4 with TRBJ1-2; 7 positions agree with TRBD1. The CDR3 covers 14 residues. V was pared by 6 bases and J by 4 bases, with 8 bases of the junction left unmatched.